This note documents a single TCR beta chain sequence. The target of this receptor is not known. No much larger clonotype is one base removed from it; base qualities were not supplied. This sample is drawn from a study of blood T cell repertoires in COVID-19 (TCRdb year 2020). In terms of the full investigation: The collaborator samples originated in the United States, Italy and Spain and spanned the acute and convalescent phases of COVID-19. The prospective study material was composed of cDNA or gDNA derived from T cells, B-cell-depleted T cells, or PBMCs. Subjects who had been exposed to COVID-19, were actively infected with it, or had recovered from it provided the deeply sampled blood TCRbeta repertoires that made up the dataset. The repertoires were released in a freely available public database meant as a resource for research on the immune response to SARS-CoV-2. Samples came from the ongoing ImmuneRACE study (first 160 participants) plus 1,254 subjects from 6 global collaborators. A de-identified subject ID, COVID-19 status, age in years and sex were almost always included in the sample metadata. Where available, HLA class I and class II types were obtained from metadata supplied by the sample provider rather than from assay-based typing. Summary of the overall study and its limitations: Clinical and demographic metadata were provided uncurated, with the amount varying by source and participant.

Whole blood was collected in K2EDTA tubes by collaborating institutions according to the institutions' own protocols. Collaborator samples were shipped for TCRbeta analysis as frozen whole blood, isolated PBMCs, or DNA extracted from either sample type. Per the germline V gene, KGHSH is the CDR1 and LQKENI is the CDR2. V and J are truncated by 3 bases and 0 bases respectively, leaving an intervening sequence of 9 bases. Reading from cysteine to phenylalanine, the CDR3 counts 15 amino acids. Only the CDR3 DNA stays, 45 bases, in frame from base 1. The immunoSEQ Assay, a bias-controlled multiplex PCR, was used to amplify TCRbeta CDR3 regions from genomic DNA. In the original analysis: The number of nucleated cells in each sample was estimated by amplification of reference gene primers within the assay. Sequence reads were collapsed and filtered to measure the absolute abundance of every unique TCRbeta CDR3 rearrangement. For each sample, productive Simpson clonality was calculated as the square root of Simpson's diversity index over productive rearrangements. Held by TCRdb, this immuneACCESS table contains in-frame sequences only and omits some clones. Under half of the omission traces to an unresolved V gene where checked; the cause of the rest is unknown. The V and J calls and clone size come from that table; D and trimming were worked out from the DNA. The sample data list 180,000 or so clones, and more than 75% of these were observed just once. The ten largest make up roughly 4.5% of the sample.

The rearrangement combines TRBV18 with TRBJ1-3; tentative D gene TRBD1, with 6 bases matching. The specimen was peripheral blood. This clonotype was obtained from a woman aged 80 or over with acute or convalescent COVID-19. The DNA reads TGTGCCAGCTCACCTCAGGGGCACTCTGGAAACACCATATATTTT. The translation is CASSPQGHSGNTIYF.